These T cell receptor beta chains were read from a single sample in a study of beta chain features in type 1 diabetes. Profiling relied on immunoSEQ multiplex PCR, and the TCRdb table lists in-frame clones only, not all of them. The table records 680,000 or so clones, roughly a sixth of them present only once. Sequencing was carried out using naive CD4+ T cells from blood. These receptors were obtained from a man between 18 and 35 years old in good health. Both conserved end residues are part of each CDR3. A D gene is named only where the DNA matches it firmly. The size of a clone is reported for some rows only, either as once, few or many, or as a class for expanded clones.

j_gene,abundance,d_gene,v_gene,CDR3nt,CDR3aa
TRBJ1-1,NA,NA,TRBV30,TGTGCCTGCCGGGGGTTCACTGAAGCTTTCTTT,CACRGFTEAFF
TRBJ1-2,few,NA,TRBV25-1,TGTGCCAGCAGTGACCGGGGCGGCGGCGCTAACTATGGCCACACCTTC,CASSDRGGGANYGHTF
TRBJ1-1,few,TRBD1,TRBV11-2,TGTGCCAGCAGCCCAGGGACAGGGGGCGGAACTGAAGCTTTCTTT,CASSPGTGGGTEAFF
TRBJ2-1,NA,TRBD2,TRBV29-1,TGCAGCGCCGATGGCGGGAGACCCTACAATGAGCAGTTCTTC,CSADGGRPYNEQFF
TRBJ1-1,NA,TRBD1,TRBV6-5,TGTGCCAGCAGCCGACAGGGTTTCACTGAAGCTTTCTTT,CASSRQGFTEAFF
TRBJ1-1,few,NA,TRBV28,TGTGCCATGCAACAGGACATGAACACTGAAGCTTTCTTT,CAMQQDMNTEAFF
TRBJ1-3,NA,NA,TRBV2,TGTGCCAGCACTGGGCCTGGGGGCCCTGGAAACACCATATATTTT,CASTGPGGPGNTIYF
TRBJ1-2,few,NA,TRBV29-1,TGCAGCGTTGAAGCCTCAGCGGGTGGCTACACCTTC,CSVEASAGGYTF
TRBJ2-4,few,NA,TRBV5-5,TGTGCCAGCAGCTTCCCGGGGACCCAAGGAGAAGCCAAAAACATTCAGTACTTC,CASSFPGTQGEAKNIQYF
TRBJ2-2,NA,NA,TRBV7-2,TGTGCCAGCAGCGTGTACACCGGGGAGCTGTTTTTT,CASSVYTGELFF
TRBJ2-7,NA,TRBD1,TRBV19,TGTGCCAGTAGTCTCGGGACAGGGTACAACGAGCAGTACTTC,CASSLGTGYNEQYF
TRBJ1-1,few,TRBD1,TRBV29-1,TGCAGCGCGGACAGGTTGAACACTGAAGCTTTCTTT,CSADRLNTEAFF
TRBJ1-5,NA,NA,TRBV18,TGTGCCAGCTCACCTTTGGCAGTCGGTCAGCCCCAGCATTTT,CASSPLAVGQPQHF
TRBJ1-5,NA,NA,TRBV2,TGTGCCAGCAGCGACTCTCATCAGCCCCAGCATTTT,CASSDSHQPQHF
TRBJ2-3,few,NA,TRBV4-2,TGTGCCAGCAGCCTCGGTACTCAGGATACGCAGTATTTT,CASSLGTQDTQYF
TRBJ2-1,NA,TRBD2,TRBV2,TGTGCCAGCGGGGAGGCGGGAGGTGGCTACAATGAGCAGTTCTTC,CASGEAGGGYNEQFF
TRBJ2-2,NA,NA,TRBV4-3,TGCGCCAGCAGCCAAGAAATTTCCCGGAGAACCGGGGAGCTGTTTTTT,CASSQEISRRTGELFF
TRBJ2-7,few,NA,TRBV30,TGTGCCTGGATCCCCGCAGCGAGAAGACACGAGCAGTACTTC,CAWIPAARRHEQYF
TRBJ2-7,NA,NA,TRBV6-1,TGTGCCAGCAGTGAAGCGTCCGGGGGCCCCTACGAGCAGTACTTC,CASSEASGGPYEQYF
TRBJ1-2,NA,NA,TRBV6-1,TGTGCCAGCCCCCCGGGCAAGCTATCGGTTTATGGCTACACCTTC,CASPPGKLSVYGYTF
TRBJ1-2,few,TRBD1,TRBV7-2,TGTGCCAGCAGCTTACGGACAGGGGACGGCTACACCTTC,CASSLRTGDGYTF
TRBJ1-2,NA,NA,TRBV30,TGTGCCTGGAGTCCGACCGGAACTGCCTCTTATGGCTACACCTTC,CAWSPTGTASYGYTF
TRBJ1-1,once,NA,TRBV7-3,TGTGCCAGCAGCTTAATGGCTGTGGGCACTGAAGCTTTCTTT,CASSLMAVGTEAFF
TRBJ1-2,few,NA,TRBV9,TGTGCCAGCAGCGTAGGAAGTGCGGGGGGCTATGGCTACACCTTC,CASSVGSAGGYGYTF
TRBJ2-5,few,TRBD2,TRBV11-2,TGTGCCAGCAGCCCTTGGACTAGCCAGGACTTAGTGCAGTACTTC,CASSPWTSQDLVQYF
TRBJ2-1,few,NA,TRBV6-4,TGTGCCAGCAGTGATGGAGGGGGCAATGAGCAGTTCTTC,CASSDGGGNEQFF
TRBJ1-1,few,TRBD1,TRBV27,TGTGCCAGCAGGGTACAGGGGGCGAACACTGAAGCTTTCTTT,CASRVQGANTEAFF
TRBJ2-3,few,TRBD2,TRBV4-3,TGCGCCAGCAGCCAAGGTTTCGGCTTTAGCGGGGTTACAGATACGCAGTATTTT,CASSQGFGFSGVTDTQYF
TRBJ1-1,many,NA,TRBV15,TGTGCCACCAGCAGAGATAAGGGGAACACTGAAGCTTTCTTT,CATSRDKGNTEAFF
TRBJ2-1,few,NA,TRBV7-6,TGTGCCAGCAGCTTAGTCCAGAAGGGTGAGCAGTTCTTC,CASSLVQKGEQFF
TRBJ2-1,few,TRBD2,TRBV7-2,TGTGCCAGCAGCCGTAAAAGCGCATTCGGGGGGTCTCTCTACAATGAGCAGTTCTTC,CASSRKSAFGGSLYNEQFF
TRBJ1-1,few,NA,TRBV18,TGTGCCAGCTCACCACTGTCAGGCGCTGAAGCTTTCTTT,CASSPLSGAEAFF
TRBJ2-5,NA,TRBD2,TRBV7-2,TGTGCCAGCAGCTTCGGGCTAGCGGGGCAGGAGACCCAGTACTTC,CASSFGLAGQETQYF
TRBJ2-5,NA,TRBD2,TRBV27,TGTGCCAGCAGTTTATCGCGGCCTAGCGGGGGCCTCACCAAAGGGACCCAGTACTTC,CASSLSRPSGGLTKGTQYF
TRBJ2-2,NA,NA,TRBV5-6,TGTGCCAGCGGGTACCGCTACAGGGGACTGAGGGACACCGGGGAGCTGTTTTTT,CASGYRYRGLRDTGELFF
TRBJ2-1,NA,NA,TRBV20-1,TGCAGTGCTAGAGAGGTAGCCGGGCGGTTCTTC,CSAREVAGRFF
TRBJ1-2,NA,TRBD1,TRBV5-1,TGCGCCAGCAGCACCTCCGGGACAGAGCTCTATGGCTACACCTTC,CASSTSGTELYGYTF